Below, 5 T cell receptor beta chains from the same sample are listed, as sequenced in a study of blood T cell repertoires in COVID-19. Sequencing was performed with immunoSEQ multiplex PCR; in TCRdb, only in-frame clones are kept and a portion is missing. The repertoire has approximately 150,000 clones, over 70% of them found once; the top ten carry about 3.5%. Sequenced input: peripheral blood. All receptors come from a man in his 70s who had recovered from COVID-19.

The chain uses TRBV13 and TRBJ2-6; no definite D call. V was shortened by 5 bases and J by 0 bases, with 8 bases between the two germline ends. The CDR3 contains 15 residues. CDR1 is PRHDT and CDR2 is FYEKMQ in the germline V gene (reference sequence). CDR3 loop: CASSPRLSGANVLTF. As DNA, the CDR3 is TGTGCCAGCAGCCCCCGACTCTCTGGGGCCAACGTCCTGACTTTC.

The V gene is TRBV24-1, the J gene TRBJ2-3, with a tentative D call TRBD2 (6 bases). V lost 3 bases to trimming and J lost 3 bases, with 15 bases between them. CDR1 KGHDR and CDR2 SFDVKD come from the germline V gene. There are 16 residues in the CDR3. This CDR3 is CATSDEPGLKTDTQYF. DNA for the CDR3: TGTGCCACCAGTGATGAACCGGGACTGAAAACAGATACGCAGTATTTT.

The rearrangement links TRBV5-1 to TRBJ2-7; 13 bases agree with TRBD2. The V gene's germline CDR1 is SGHRS and CDR2 YFSETQ. V lost 1 base and J lost 6; bases outside the gene matches: 4. This CDR3 has 15 amino acids. Here the CDR3 reads CASSLTSGRAVEQYF. CDR3 coding DNA: TGCGCCAGCAGCTTGACTAGCGGGAGGGCCGTCGAGCAGTACTTC.

The gene calls are TRBV2 and TRBJ2-3; 8 nucleotides align to TRBD1. Per the germline V gene, CDR1 is SNHLY and CDR2 is FYNNEI. Losses at the gene ends were 7 bases for V and 2 bases for J; bases not matched to a gene: 5. There are 14 residues in the CDR3. The CDR3 coding sequence is TGTGCCAGCACCCGACAGGGGCTCACAGATACGCAGTATTTT. It yields the protein CASTRQGLTDTQYF.

This chain links TRBV19 with TRBJ1-4; 9 bases are a match to TRBD1. CDR1 and CDR2 from the germline V gene are LNHDA and SQIVND (reference sequence). This CDR3 region has 13 residues. V shed 3 bases and J 13 bases; nucleotides not matched to a gene: 6. CDR3 protein: CASSMKQGARLFF. The CDR3 DNA is TGTGCCAGTAGTATGAAACAGGGGGCGCGACTGTTTTTT.